Sequencing of this T cell receptor (beta chain) was carried out in a study of T cells in Graves' hyperthyroidism and ophthalmopathy. General study findings and limits: Peripheral blood also featured most of the thyroid clonotypes expanded above 0.001.

Amplification of TCR beta CDR3 regions was performed using RNA transcripts as template. The TCR CDR3 was amplified in a first-round RT-PCR using the HTBI primer set. Each CDR3 protein gets one entry after TCRdb re-called the multiplex PCR reads with MiXCR. This sample has around 280,000 distinct CDR3 sequences, with approximately 13% found just once. This clonotype was observed many times. Its specificity is not known. For Graves' hyperthyroidism to be stable, ophthalmopathy could not progress within 18 months. Per germline, CDR1 KGHSH and CDR2 LQKENI. The V end lost 3 bases, the J end lost 2 bases, and 11 bases lay between the germline ends. The CDR3 runs to 14 residues.

The sequence derives from a woman aged 40 to 49 with Graves' hyperthyroidism. The chain joins TRBV18 to TRBJ2-7; D possibly corresponds to TRBD2 (6 bases). The sequencing sample was made of blood. CDR3 amino acids: CASSPPGTPYEQYF. The CDR3, as DNA: TGTGCCAGCTCACCCCCCGGGACTCCCTACGAGCAGTACTTC.